The entry below describes one T cell receptor (beta chain). What it binds is unknown. The CDR3 sequence is 15 residues long. The V end was cut by 6 bases, the J end by 0 bases, with 12 bases between. Germline lookup yields CDR1 MDHEN and CDR2 SYDVKM. This entry belongs to a study of T cell responses to AZD1222 COVID-19 vaccine. The study's findings and limits: The sample set comprised mostly white British donors with more females, and clonal diversity was possibly underestimated. Rises in breadth and depth of Spike-specific TCRs came after two AZD1222 doses. Recipients of AZD1222 seropositive at baseline numbered only five or six.

Assay used: immunoSEQ multiplex PCR; TCRdb lists only in-frame clones, some missing. The sample has roughly 120,000 clones; around 90% are singletons. Here the sequenced sample was peripheral blood, taken 28 days after the second AZD1222 dose. The chain recombines TRBV28 with TRBJ1-3, with a possible D match to TRBD1 (6 bases). The sequence was collected from an adult who received the AZD1222 COVID-19 vaccine. CDR3: CASRTETGSGNTIYF. DNA of the CDR3: TGTGCCAGCAGAACCGAGACAGGCTCTGGAAACACCATATATTTT.